This passage covers 3 T cell receptor beta chains from one sample sequenced in a study of T cells in Graves' hyperthyroidism and ophthalmopathy. TCR beta CDR3 regions were amplified from RNA transcripts. HTBI primers were used for first-round RT-PCR of the TCR CDR3. TCRdb reanalysed the multiplex PCR reads using MiXCR and keeps one entry per CDR3 protein. The sample lists roughly 500,000 distinct CDR3 sequences; about 46% were seen once. Sequenced input: peripheral blood or thyroid tissue (not recorded which). All receptors derive from an adult woman with Graves' disease, either hyperthyroidism or ophthalmopathy (not recorded which).

V and J are TRBV12-3 or TRBV12-4 and TRBJ1-1; no clear D. This CDR3 is built from 15 residues. V lost 9 bases and J lost 0, with 17 bases in between. CDR3 in DNA: TGTGCCAGTTCGATTGTGGAGGATATGAACACTGAAGCTTTCTTT. This translates into CASSIVEDMNTEAFF.

V gene TRBV29-1 combines with J gene TRBJ2-7, with TRBD1 matching 10 bases. This CDR3 has 14 residues. The V segment lost 6 bases and the J segment 1 base; nucleotides outside the gene matches: 6. Germline V gene lookup returns CDR1 SQVTM and CDR2 ANQGSEA. The CDR3 sequence: CSVASGQGSYEQYF. CDR3 bases: TGCAGCGTCGCATCGGGACAGGGGTCCTACGAGCAGTACTTC.

This clonotype was detected many times. The chain couples TRBV5-5 to TRBJ2-7; the match to TRBD1 covers 8 bases. Germline V lookup: CDR1 SGHKS, CDR2 YYEKEE (reference sequence). The junction had 14 bases not matched to a gene; V was cut back by 5 bases and J by 7 bases. CDR3 length equals 15 residues. This CDR3 is CASSSDRVSIWEQYF. As DNA, the CDR3 is TGTGCCAGCAGTTCGGACAGGGTCAGCATTTGGGAGCAGTACTTC.